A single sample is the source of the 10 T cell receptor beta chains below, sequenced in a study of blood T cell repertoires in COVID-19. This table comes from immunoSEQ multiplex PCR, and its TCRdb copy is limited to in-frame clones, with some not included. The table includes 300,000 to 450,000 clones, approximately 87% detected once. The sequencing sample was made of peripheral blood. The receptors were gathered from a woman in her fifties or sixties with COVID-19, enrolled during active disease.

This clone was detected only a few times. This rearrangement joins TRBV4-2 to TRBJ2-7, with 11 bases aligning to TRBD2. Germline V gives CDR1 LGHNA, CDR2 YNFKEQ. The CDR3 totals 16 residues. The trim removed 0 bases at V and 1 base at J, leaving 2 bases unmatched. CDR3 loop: CASSQDSSGGSYEQYF. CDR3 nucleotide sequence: TGTGCCAGCAGCCAAGATTCTAGCGGGGGGTCCTACGAGCAGTACTTC.

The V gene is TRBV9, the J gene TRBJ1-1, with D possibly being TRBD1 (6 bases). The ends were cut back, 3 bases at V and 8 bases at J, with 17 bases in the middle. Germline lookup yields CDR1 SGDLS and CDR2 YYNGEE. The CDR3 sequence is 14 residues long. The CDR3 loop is CASSAQTGLTEAFF. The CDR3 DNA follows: TGTGCCAGCAGCGCACAGACAGGCTTGACGGAAGCTTTCTTT.

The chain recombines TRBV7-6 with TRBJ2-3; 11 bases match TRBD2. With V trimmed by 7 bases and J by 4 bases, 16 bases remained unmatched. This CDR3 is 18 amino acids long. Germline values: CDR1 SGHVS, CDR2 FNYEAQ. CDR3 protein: CASTPSPPTSGGPDTQYF. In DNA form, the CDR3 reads TGTGCCAGCACCCCCTCCCCCCCTACTAGCGGGGGCCCAGATACGCAGTATTTT.

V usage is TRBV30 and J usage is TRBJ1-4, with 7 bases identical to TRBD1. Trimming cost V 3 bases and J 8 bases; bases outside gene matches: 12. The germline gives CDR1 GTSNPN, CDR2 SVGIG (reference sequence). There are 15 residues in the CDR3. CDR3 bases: TGTGCCTGGAGCCTCCCCCCAGGGGGTTGGGAAAAACTGTTTTTT. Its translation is CAWSLPPGGWEKLFF.

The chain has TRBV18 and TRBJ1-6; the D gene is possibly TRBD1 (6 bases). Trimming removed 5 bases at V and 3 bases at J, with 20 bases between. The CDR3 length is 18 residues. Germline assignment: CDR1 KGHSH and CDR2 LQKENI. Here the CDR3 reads CASSSTLTGGVYNSPLHF. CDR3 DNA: TGTGCCAGCTCATCAACACTGACAGGTGGGGTCTATAATTCACCCCTCCACTTT.

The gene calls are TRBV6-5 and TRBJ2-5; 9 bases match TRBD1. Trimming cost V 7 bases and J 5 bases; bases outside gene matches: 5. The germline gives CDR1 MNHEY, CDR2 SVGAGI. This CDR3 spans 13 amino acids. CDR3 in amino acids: CASNTGGRETQYF. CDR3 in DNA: TGTGCCAGCAATACAGGGGGCCGGGAGACCCAGTACTTC.

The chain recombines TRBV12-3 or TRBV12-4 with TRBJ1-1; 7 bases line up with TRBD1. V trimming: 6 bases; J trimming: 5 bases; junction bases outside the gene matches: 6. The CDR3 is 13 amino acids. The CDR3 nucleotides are TGTGCCAGCAGAGTACAGGGGATGACTGAAGCTTTCTTT. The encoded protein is CASRVQGMTEAFF.

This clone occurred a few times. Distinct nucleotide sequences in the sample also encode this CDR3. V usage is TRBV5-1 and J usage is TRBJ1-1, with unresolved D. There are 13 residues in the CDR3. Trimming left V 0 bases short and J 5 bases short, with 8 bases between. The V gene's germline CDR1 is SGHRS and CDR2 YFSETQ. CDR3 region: CASSLGGGTEAFF. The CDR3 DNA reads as TGCGCCAGCAGCTTGGGGGGAGGAACTGAAGCTTTCTTT.

The CDR3 DNA reads TGTGCCAGCAGTTTGGCGGGGTACTACTACGAGCAGTACTTC. Translated, it gives CASSLAGYYYEQYF. This chain connects TRBV27 to TRBJ2-7, with D perhaps TRBD2 (6 bases). The CDR3 runs 14 residues. Trimming left V 3 bases short and J 3 bases short, with 12 bases between. Germline CDR1 and CDR2: MNHEY and SMNVEV (reference sequence).

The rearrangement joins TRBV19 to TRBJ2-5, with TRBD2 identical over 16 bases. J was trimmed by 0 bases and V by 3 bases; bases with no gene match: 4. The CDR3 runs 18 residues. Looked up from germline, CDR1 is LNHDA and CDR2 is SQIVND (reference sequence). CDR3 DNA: TGTGCCAGTAGTATTGGGACTAGCGGGGGGGAGTACCAAGAGACCCAGTACTTC. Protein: CASSIGTSGGEYQETQYF.